The 15 T cell receptor beta chains listed next were all sequenced from one sample in a study. TCRdb reprocessed the 5' RACE reads with MiXCR, giving one entry per CDR3 protein. The sample contains some 32,000 distinct CDR3 sequences, approximately 25% of which appear only once. Sample: memory CD4+ T cells sorted from blood. Subset here: memory CD4+ T cells, CD4+CD45RO+CD25-. Receptors were obtained from a female donor with breast cancer.

The chain combines TRBV28 with TRBJ2-7; 11 bases fit TRBD2. Germline V gives CDR1 MDHEN, CDR2 SYDVKM. Germline trimming cut 4 bases from V and 5 bases from J; bases unmatched to any gene: 7. The CDR3 consists of 15 residues. The CDR3 nucleotides are TGTGCCAGCAGTTCACTAGCGGGAGCTGTCCACGAGCAGTACGTC. Protein product: CASSSLAGAVHEQYV.

This clonotype appeared many times. This rearrangement joins TRBV10-3 to TRBJ2-3, with D perhaps matching TRBD2 (5 bases). CDR3 length: 16 amino acids. V was cut by 3 bases and J by 6 bases, with 19 bases left in between. CDR1 is ENHRY, CDR2 SYGVKD, per germline. The CDR3 spells CAISDRAPEGLDTQYF. In DNA form, the CDR3 reads TGTGCCATCAGTGATCGGGCCCCTGAGGGTTTGGATACGCAGTATTTT.

The V gene is TRBV9, the J gene TRBJ2-7; weak D call: TRBD1 (5 bases). The germline V gene has CDR1 SGDLS and CDR2 YYNGEE. This CDR3 comprises 15 residues. V lost 2 bases to trimming and J lost 1 base, with 13 bases between them. As DNA, the CDR3 is TGTGCCAGCAGCGTTTCAGGACATAGGTCCTACGAGCAGTACTTC. It translates to CASSVSGHRSYEQYF. The complete variable domain, with remaining parts taken from reference TRBV9 and TRBJ2-7, reads DSGVTQTPKHLITATGQRVTLRCSPRSGDLSVYWYQQSLDQGLQFLIQYYNGEERAKGNILERFSAQQFPDLHSELNLSSLELGDSALYFCASSVSGHRSYEQYFGPGTRLTVT.

Concerning this clonotype: A much more abundant neighbour one base away suggests this may be a read error. The chain carries TRBV15 and TRBJ2-2; D is perhaps TRBD1 (5 bases). The germline V gene encodes CDR1 LNHNV and CDR2 YYDKDF (reference sequence). The V end lost 8 bases, the J end lost 8 bases, and 9 bases lay between the germline ends. The CDR3 is 11 residues long. CDR3 DNA: TGTGCCACCTGCTCAGGGGGGGAGCTGTTTTTT. Amino acid sequence: CATCSGGELFF.

Regarding this clonotype: A much larger clone differs from this one at a single base, so this may be a read error. The gene calls are TRBV27 and TRBJ2-7, with 8 bases aligning to TRBD1. Trimming took 6 bases from V and 0 from J; bases not matched to a gene: 4. This CDR3 region has 14 residues. Germline assignment: CDR1 MNHEY and CDR2 SMNVEV (reference sequence). The CDR3: CASRLGQASYEQYF. The CDR3, as DNA: TGTGCCAGCAGACTGGGACAGGCCTCCTACGAGCAGTACTTC.

As regards this clonotype: This may come from a read error, since a much larger clone is one base off. The chain couples TRBV24-1 to TRBJ2-7; D possibly corresponds to TRBD2 (5 bases). The CDR3 runs to 13 residues. Trimming cost V 9 bases and J 1 base, with 12 bases left between them. CDR1 and CDR2 (germline): KGHDR, SFDVKD. In DNA form, the CDR3 reads TGTGCCACCTCGGGGAGTGATTCCTACGAGCAGTACTTC. It specifies CATSGSDSYEQYF.

The chain is built from TRBV3-1 and TRBJ2-5; 14 positions match TRBD2. CDR3 length: 17 amino acids. The V segment lost 2 bases and the J segment 5 bases; nucleotides outside the gene matches: 7. Germline lookup yields CDR1 LGHDT and CDR2 YNNKEL (reference sequence). CDR3 sequence reads: CASSQPRLAGGPETQYF. In DNA form, the CDR3 reads TGTGCCAGCAGCCAACCTCGACTAGCGGGGGGGCCTGAGACCCAGTACTTC.

This clonotype has a handful of counts. This may stem from a read error, because a much larger clone lies one nucleotide away. The DNA of the CDR3 is TGTGCCAGCAGCTTGTCGCAGGAAGATCAGCCCCAGCATTTT. It specifies CASSLSQEDQPQHF. The chain combines TRBV5-6 with TRBJ1-5; D ambiguous. The germline gives CDR1 SGHDT, CDR2 YYEEEE. This CDR3 is built from 14 residues. The V end lost 1 base, the J end lost 5 bases, and 10 bases lay between the germline ends.

There are many counts of this clonotype. The V gene is TRBV5-1, the J gene TRBJ2-7; tentatively, D is TRBD1 (6 bases). V lost 0 bases, J lost 3 bases, and 7 bases lay in between. Germline CDR1 SGHRS, CDR2 YFSETQ. The CDR3 covers 13 residues. The DNA of the CDR3 is TGCGCCAGCAGCTTGGGGACAGTCTACGAGCAGTACTTC. It encodes CASSLGTVYEQYF.

This clonotype appeared many times. The chain couples TRBV12-3 or TRBV12-4 to TRBJ2-5; TRBD2 matches 14 bases. V trimming: 5 bases; J trimming: 5 bases; junction bases outside the gene matches: 4. The CDR3 has 15 amino acids. The CDR3 DNA is TGTGCCAGCAGTGGGACTAGCGGGAGTGGGGAGACCCAGTACTTC. This codes for CASSGTSGSGETQYF.

In its sample, this clonotype is medium-sized. J is TRBJ2-1 and V is TRBV24-1, with unresolved D. Deletions cut 5 bases from V and 10 bases from J, with 11 bases between. The germline gives CDR1 KGHDR, CDR2 SFDVKD. This CDR3 has 12 residues. CDR3 residues: CATSGFQMEQFF. The CDR3 bases are TGTGCCACCAGTGGATTCCAGATGGAGCAGTTCTTC.

This clonotype was counted ten times or more. The chain recombines TRBV7-2 with TRBJ1-5; no definite D call. This CDR3 comprises 13 residues. V was pared by 5 bases and J by 6 bases, with 11 bases between. Germline CDR1 is SGHTA and CDR2 is FQGNSA. The CDR3 DNA is TGTGCCAGCAGCGGGGATAACAGTCAGCCCCAGCATTTT. It specifies CASSGDNSQPQHF.

This clonotype was counted many times. The chain joins TRBV9 to TRBJ2-3; TRBD2 aligns across 14 bases. Germline values: CDR1 SGDLS, CDR2 YYNGEE. This CDR3 comprises 18 residues. Trimming took 2 bases from V and 4 from J; bases not matched to a gene: 9. The DNA for the CDR3 is TGTGCCAGCAGCGTTCAACGGGGACTAGCGGGGGTGGCAGATACGCAGTATTTT. Translated, it gives CASSVQRGLAGVADTQYF.

In this sample, this clonotype turned up a few times. The gene calls are TRBV5-1 and TRBJ2-2; D is undetermined. Trimming took 5 bases from V and 7 from J, leaving 6 bases between them. This CDR3 comprises 11 residues. Germline CDR1 and CDR2: SGHRS and YFSETQ. DNA of the CDR3: TGCGCCAGCAGTAGTATCGGGGAGCTGTTTTTT. Amino acids: CASSSIGELFF. The full variable domain, completed using reference TRBV5-1 and TRBJ2-2, is KAGVTQTPRYLIKTRGQQVTLSCSPISGHRSVSWYQQTPGQGLQFLFEYFSETQRNKGNFPGRFSGRQFSNSRSEMNVSTLELGDSALYLCASSSIGELFFGEGSRLTVL.

About this clonotype: This may be a read error, as it is one base from a much larger clone. V gene TRBV20-1 combines with J gene TRBJ2-2; TRBD2 is a possible D gene (5 bases). The CDR3 contains 12 residues. From germline, CDR1 is DFQATT and CDR2 SNEGSKA (reference sequence). CDR3 sequence: CSACRDTGELSF. The CDR3 nucleotides read TGCAGTGCTTGTAGAGACACCGGGGAGCTGTCTTTT.